This TCR beta chain was obtained from a study of persistence of HIV-infected CD4 T cells. Trimming left V 0 bases short and J 2 bases short, with 9 bases between. In germline, CDR1 is SGDLS, CDR2 YYNGEE. The CDR3 contains 15 residues. This clone was seen more than once but under ten times. The antigen remains undetermined. Other DNA sequences from this sample encode an identical CDR3 as well. Anti-CD3/anti-CD28 beads served as a nonspecific positive control stimulus. Responding CD4+ T cells were sorted by upregulation of both CD40 ligand and CD69. The immunoSEQ assay was version 4, run in survey mode. Using immunoSEQ multiplex PCR, the repertoire was profiled, and TCRdb retains in-frame clones only, with some absent. The sample records about 43,000 clones, 89% being singletons.

The source was CD4+ T cells sorted from PBMCs after approximately 19-hour stimulation, collected from a patient who received antiretroviral therapy. This chain links TRBV9 with TRBJ1-5; D is uncertain. The clonotype comes from an adult man with HIV who was CMV-seropositive. The CDR3: CASSVDGRGNQPQHF. DNA of the CDR3: TGTGCCAGCAGCGTAGACGGAAGGGGCAATCAGCCCCAGCATTTT.